Listed below are T cell receptor beta chains from one sample, sequenced in a study of blood T cells in healthy people across ages. TCRdb used MiXCR to reprocess the 5' RACE reads, holding one entry per CDR3 protein. The data contain 1.5 million to 2 million distinct CDR3 sequences, 39% of them singletons. What was sequenced was blood. The receptors here all came from a human donor in good health. Both conserved end residues are part of each CDR3. The D gene is left open where the match is weak. Only part of the rows carry a size: once, few, many, or a class if the clone is expanded.

>TRBD2|-|TRBV7-9|TRBJ2-1
TGTGCCAGCAGCCCGATACTAGCGGGGAAGGACAATGAGCAGTTCTTC
CASSPILAGKDNEQFF
>TRBD1|few|TRBV4-3|TRBJ2-1
TGCGCCAGCAGCCAAGTTGGGACAGGGGAAGGGGATGAGCAGTTCTTC
CASSQVGTGEGDEQFF
>-|-|TRBV7-6|TRBJ1-4
TGTGCCAGCAGCTCAAACGCCGGGACAGAAAAACTGTTTTTT
CASSSNAGTEKLFF
>TRBD2|-|TRBV24-1|TRBJ2-4
TGTGCCACTGCGAAAGAAAGGGAGGGAAGGACCAAAAACATTCAGTACTTC
CATAKEREGRTKNIQYF
>-|-|TRBV20-1|TRBJ2-1
TGCAGTGCTAAAGATGAGTCCAGGAGATCGAGCTCCTACAATGAGCAGTTCTTC
CSAKDESRRSSSYNEQFF
>TRBD1|-|TRBV5-5|TRBJ1-5
TGTGCCAGCAGCGCAGGGGGGCAAAGAAATCAGCCCCAGCATTTT
CASSAGGQRNQPQHF
>TRBD1|few|TRBV4-1|TRBJ1-2
TGCGCCAGCAGCACGCGGACAGGCAGCTATGGCTACACCTTC
CASSTRTGSYGYTF
>-|-|TRBV5-1|TRBJ2-3
TGCGCCAGCAGCGAGCCCCCGGGGCATCCTGCCGGCACAGATACGCAGTATTTT
CASSEPPGHPAGTDTQYF
>TRBD1|-|TRBV6-6|TRBJ1-5
TGTGCCAGCAGGATATCAGGGGGCGAAAGCAATCAGCCCCAGCATTTT
CASRISGGESNQPQHF
>TRBD2|-|TRBV3-1|TRBJ2-5
TGTGCCAGCAGCCCCGGGACTAGCGGGAGGGAGACCCAGTACTTC
CASSPGTSGRETQYF
>-|few|TRBV6-5|TRBJ2-3
TGTGCCAGCTCAAGCATGGGTTGGGCAGATACGCAGTATTTT
CASSSMGWADTQYF
>TRBD2|few|TRBV5-1|TRBJ2-3
TGCGCCAGCAGCTCCGGGACTAGCGGGGACACAGATACGCAGTATTTT
CASSSGTSGDTDTQYF
>-|-|TRBV29-1|TRBJ2-5
TGCAGTTCAAGGGGGGAGACCCAGTACTTC
CSSRGETQYF
>-|few|TRBV18|TRBJ2-7
TGTGCCAGCTCCCCGGACACCTACTACGGGGAGCAGTACTTC
CASSPDTYYGEQYF